This T cell receptor beta chain emerged from a study of blood T cell repertoires in COVID-19. TCRdb's table, derived via immunoSEQ multiplex PCR, lists solely in-frame clones and lacks some. The table has 200,000 to 300,000 clones, around 86% seen once. Germline CDR1 and CDR2: SEHNR and FQNEAQ (reference sequence). Trimming took 5 bases from V and 7 from J, leaving 14 bases between them. The CDR3 has 13 residues. The sequencing sample was made of peripheral blood. The sequence was obtained from a woman aged 55-69 years with COVID-19, enrolled during active disease. This chain uses TRBV7-9 with TRBJ2-5, with D maybe TRBD2 (7 bases). CDR3 amino acids: CASSNEGGGTQYF. In DNA, the CDR3 is TGTGCCAGCAGCAACGAAGGGGGGGGGACCCAGTACTTC.